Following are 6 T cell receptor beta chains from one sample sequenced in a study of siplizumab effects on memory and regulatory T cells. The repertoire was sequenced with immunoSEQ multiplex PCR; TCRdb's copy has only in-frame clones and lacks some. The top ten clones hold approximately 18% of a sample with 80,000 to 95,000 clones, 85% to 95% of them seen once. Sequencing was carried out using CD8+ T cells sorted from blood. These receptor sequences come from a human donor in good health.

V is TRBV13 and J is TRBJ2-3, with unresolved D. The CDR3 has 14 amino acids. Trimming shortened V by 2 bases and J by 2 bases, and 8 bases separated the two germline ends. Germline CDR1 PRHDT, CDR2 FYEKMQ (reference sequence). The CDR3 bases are TGTGCCAGCAGCTTACGGCATTTCACAGATACGCAGTATTTT. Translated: CASSLRHFTDTQYF. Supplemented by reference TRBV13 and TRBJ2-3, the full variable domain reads AAGVIQSPRHLIKEKRETATLKCYPIPRHDTVYWYQQGPGQDPQFLISFYEKMQSDKGSIPDRFSAQQFSDYHSELNMSSLELGDSALYFCASSLRHFTDTQYFGPGTRLTVL.

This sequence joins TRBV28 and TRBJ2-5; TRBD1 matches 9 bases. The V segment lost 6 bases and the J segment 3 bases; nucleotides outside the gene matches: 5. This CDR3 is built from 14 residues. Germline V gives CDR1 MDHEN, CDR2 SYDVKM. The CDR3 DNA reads TGTGCCAGCAGACCGACAGGGGGTGAAGAGACCCAGTACTTC. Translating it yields CASRPTGGEETQYF.

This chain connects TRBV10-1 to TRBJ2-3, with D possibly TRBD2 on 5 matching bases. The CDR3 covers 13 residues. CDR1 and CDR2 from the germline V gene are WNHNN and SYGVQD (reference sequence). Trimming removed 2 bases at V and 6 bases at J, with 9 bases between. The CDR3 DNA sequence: TGCGCCAGCAGTGAGGGGAGCCTCGATACGCAGTATTTT. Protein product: CASSEGSLDTQYF.

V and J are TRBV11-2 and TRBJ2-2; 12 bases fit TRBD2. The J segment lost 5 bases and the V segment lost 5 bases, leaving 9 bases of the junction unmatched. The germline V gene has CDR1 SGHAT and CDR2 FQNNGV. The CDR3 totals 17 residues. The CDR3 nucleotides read TGTGCCAGCAGCGCCGAGACTAGCGGGAGATTGACCGGGGAGCTGTTTTTT. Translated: CASSAETSGRLTGELFF.

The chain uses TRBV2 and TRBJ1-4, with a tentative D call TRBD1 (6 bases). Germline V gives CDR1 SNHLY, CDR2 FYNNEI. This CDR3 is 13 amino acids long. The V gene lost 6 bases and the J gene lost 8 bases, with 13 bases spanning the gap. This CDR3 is CASRAGVEEKLFF. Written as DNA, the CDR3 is TGTGCCAGCAGGGCAGGGGTGGAGGAAAAACTGTTTTTT.

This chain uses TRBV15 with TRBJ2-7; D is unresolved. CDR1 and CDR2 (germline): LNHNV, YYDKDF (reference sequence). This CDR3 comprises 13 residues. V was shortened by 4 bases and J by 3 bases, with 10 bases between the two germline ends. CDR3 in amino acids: CATSKDRYYEQYF. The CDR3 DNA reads TGTGCCACCAGCAAAGACCGCTACTACGAGCAGTACTTC. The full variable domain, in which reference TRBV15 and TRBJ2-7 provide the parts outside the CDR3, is DAMVIQNPRYQVTQFGKPVTLSCSQTLNHNVMYWYQQKSSQAPKLLFHYYDKDFNNEADTPDNFQSRRPNTSFCFLDIRSPGLGDTAMYLCATSKDRYYEQYFGPGTRLTVT.